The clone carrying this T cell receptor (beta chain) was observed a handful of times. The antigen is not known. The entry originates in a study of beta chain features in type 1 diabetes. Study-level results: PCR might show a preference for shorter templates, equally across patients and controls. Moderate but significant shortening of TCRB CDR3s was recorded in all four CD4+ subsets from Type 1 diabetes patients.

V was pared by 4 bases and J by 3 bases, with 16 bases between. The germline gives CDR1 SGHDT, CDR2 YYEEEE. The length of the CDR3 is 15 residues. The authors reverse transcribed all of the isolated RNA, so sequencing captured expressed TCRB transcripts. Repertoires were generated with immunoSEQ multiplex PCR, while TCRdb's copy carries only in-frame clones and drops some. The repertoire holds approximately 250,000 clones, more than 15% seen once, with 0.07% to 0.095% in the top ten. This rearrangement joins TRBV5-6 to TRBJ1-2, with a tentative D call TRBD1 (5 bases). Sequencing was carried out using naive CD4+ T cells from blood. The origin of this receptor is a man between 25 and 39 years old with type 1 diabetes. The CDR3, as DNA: TGTGCCAGCAGCCCAGAAGCGACAGAAGACTATGGCTACACCTTC. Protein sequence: CASSPEATEDYGYTF. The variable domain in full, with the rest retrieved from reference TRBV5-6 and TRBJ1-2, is DAGVTQSPTHLIKTRGQQVTLRCSPKSGHDTVSWYQQALGQGPQFIFQYYEEEERQRGNFPDRFSGHQFPNYSSELNVNALLLGDSALYLCASSPEATEDYGYTFGSGTRLTVV.